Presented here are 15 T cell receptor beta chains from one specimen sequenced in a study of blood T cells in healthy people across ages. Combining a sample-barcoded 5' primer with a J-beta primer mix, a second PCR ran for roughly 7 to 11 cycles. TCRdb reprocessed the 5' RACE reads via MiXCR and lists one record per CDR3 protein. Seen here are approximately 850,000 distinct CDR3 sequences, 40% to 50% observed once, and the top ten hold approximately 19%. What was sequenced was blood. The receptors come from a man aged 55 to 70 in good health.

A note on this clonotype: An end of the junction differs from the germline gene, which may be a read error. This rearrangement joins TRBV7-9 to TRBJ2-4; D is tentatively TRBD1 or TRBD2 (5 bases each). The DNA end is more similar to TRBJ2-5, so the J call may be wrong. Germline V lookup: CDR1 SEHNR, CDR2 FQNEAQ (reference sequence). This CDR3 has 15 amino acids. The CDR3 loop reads CASSPLLGAQGTQYF. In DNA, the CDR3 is TGTGCCAGCAGCCCGCTTCTCGGGGCTCAAGGGACCCAGTACTTC.

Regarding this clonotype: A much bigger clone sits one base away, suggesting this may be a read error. CDR3 coding DNA: TGCAGCGACCGGCCAGGGGGCGCGCATGGCTACACCTTC. This encodes CSDRPGGAHGYTF. The V gene is TRBV29-1, the J gene TRBJ1-2; 8 bases match TRBD1. This CDR3 is built from 13 residues. V was clipped by 7 bases and J by 6 bases; unmatched bases: 10. Germline-derived CDR1 and CDR2 are SQVTM and ANQGSEA.

The CDR3 DNA reads TGTGCCAGCAGCTCACTCGGACAGGGTGGAGGAAACACTGAAGCTTTCTTT. It is translated as CASSSLGQGGGNTEAFF. The genes are TRBV7-6 and TRBJ1-1, with 8 bases identical to TRBD1. CDR1 is SGHVS and CDR2 is FNYEAQ in the germline V gene. The ends lost 4 bases at V and 2 bases at J; junction bases unmatched: 12. CDR3 length equals 17 residues.

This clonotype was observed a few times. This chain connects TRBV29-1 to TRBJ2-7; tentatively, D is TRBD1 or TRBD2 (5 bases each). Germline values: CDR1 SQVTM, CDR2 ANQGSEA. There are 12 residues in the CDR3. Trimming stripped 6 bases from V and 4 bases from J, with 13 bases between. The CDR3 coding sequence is TGCAGCGTCACCGGGACCGGTTACGAGCAGTACTTC. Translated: CSVTGTGYEQYF.

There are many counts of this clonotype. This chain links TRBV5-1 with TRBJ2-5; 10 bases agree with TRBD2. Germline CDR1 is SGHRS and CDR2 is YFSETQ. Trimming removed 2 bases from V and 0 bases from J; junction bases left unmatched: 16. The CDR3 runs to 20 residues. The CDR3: CASSLNNLASGGRYQETQYF. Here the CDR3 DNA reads TGCGCCAGCAGCTTAAATAATTTGGCTAGCGGGGGCAGATACCAAGAGACCCAGTACTTC.

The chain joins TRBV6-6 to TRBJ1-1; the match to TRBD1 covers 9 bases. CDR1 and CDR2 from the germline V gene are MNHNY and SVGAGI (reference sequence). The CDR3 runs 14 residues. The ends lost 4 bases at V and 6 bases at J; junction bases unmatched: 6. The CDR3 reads CASSSRTGVPEAFF. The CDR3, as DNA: TGTGCCAGCAGTTCAAGGACAGGGGTCCCTGAAGCTTTCTTT.

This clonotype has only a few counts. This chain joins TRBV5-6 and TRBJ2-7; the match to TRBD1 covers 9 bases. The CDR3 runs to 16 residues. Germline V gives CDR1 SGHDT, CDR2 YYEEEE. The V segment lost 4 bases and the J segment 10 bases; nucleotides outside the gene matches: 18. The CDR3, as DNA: TGTGCCAGCAGCCGGGGGACAGGGACGGGACAAGTTAGACAGTACTTC. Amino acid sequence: CASSRGTGTGQVRQYF.

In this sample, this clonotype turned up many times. The CDR3 is CASSLGRTYEQYF. CDR3 DNA sequence: TGTGCCAGCAGCTTGGGCCGCACCTACGAGCAGTACTTC. V gene TRBV27 combines with J gene TRBJ2-7; D is unresolved. Per the germline V gene, CDR1 is MNHEY and CDR2 is SMNVEV (reference sequence). The CDR3 length is 13 residues. V was shortened by 6 bases and J by 2 bases, with 11 bases between the two germline ends.

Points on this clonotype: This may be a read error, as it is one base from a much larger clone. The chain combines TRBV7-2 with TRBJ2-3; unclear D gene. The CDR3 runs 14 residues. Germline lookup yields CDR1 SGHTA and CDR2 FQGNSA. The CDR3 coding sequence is TGTGCCGGCAGCCCCGTTGCGGGCACAGATACGCAGTATTTT. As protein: CAGSPVAGTDTQYF.

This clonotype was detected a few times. CDR3 residues: CASSNGWDGGEQFF. The CDR3 DNA reads TGTGCCAGCAGCAATGGGTGGGACGGGGGTGAGCAGTTCTTC. This chain connects TRBV21-1 to TRBJ2-1; TRBD1 is the table's D call and was not checked against the DNA. TRBV21-1 is labeled a pseudogene. The CDR3 length is 14 residues.

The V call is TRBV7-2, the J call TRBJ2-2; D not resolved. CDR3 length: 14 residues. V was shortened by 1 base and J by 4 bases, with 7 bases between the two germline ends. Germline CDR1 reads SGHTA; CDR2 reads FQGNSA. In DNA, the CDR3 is TGTGCCAGCAGCTTAGTTGGGATCACCGGGGAGCTGTTTTTT. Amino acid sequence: CASSLVGITGELFF.

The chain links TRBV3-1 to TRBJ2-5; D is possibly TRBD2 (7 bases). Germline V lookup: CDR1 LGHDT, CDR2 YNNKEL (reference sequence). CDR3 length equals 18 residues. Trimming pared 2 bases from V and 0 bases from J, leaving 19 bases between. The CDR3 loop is CASSQRKPNGGHQETQYF. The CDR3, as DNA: TGTGCCAGCAGCCAAAGAAAGCCTAACGGGGGGCACCAAGAGACCCAGTACTTC.

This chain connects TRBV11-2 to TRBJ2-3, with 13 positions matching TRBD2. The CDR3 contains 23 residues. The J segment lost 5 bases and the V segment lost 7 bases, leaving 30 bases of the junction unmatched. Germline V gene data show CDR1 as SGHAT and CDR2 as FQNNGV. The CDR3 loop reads CASTEIRTGGRLGLAGAGDTQYF. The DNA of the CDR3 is TGTGCCAGCACCGAGATCCGGACAGGGGGCCGTCTTGGACTAGCGGGGGCCGGAGATACGCAGTATTTT.

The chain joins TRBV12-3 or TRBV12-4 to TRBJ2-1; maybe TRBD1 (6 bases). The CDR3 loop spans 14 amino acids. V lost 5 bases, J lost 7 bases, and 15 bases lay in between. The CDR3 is CASSPRRGGNEQFF. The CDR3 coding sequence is TGTGCCAGCAGTCCCCGTAGAGGGGGAAATGAGCAGTTCTTC.

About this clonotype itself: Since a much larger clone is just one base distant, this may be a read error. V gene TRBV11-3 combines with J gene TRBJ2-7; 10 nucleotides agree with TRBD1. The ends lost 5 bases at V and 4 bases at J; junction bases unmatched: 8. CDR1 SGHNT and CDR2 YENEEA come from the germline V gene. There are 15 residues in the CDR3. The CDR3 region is CASSPGQGYSYEQYF. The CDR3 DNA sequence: TGTGCCAGCAGCCCGGGACAGGGGTATTCATACGAGCAGTACTTC.